Here is one TCR beta chain with its context. Its antigen remains unknown. The junction departs from the called germline gene at one end, perhaps through a read error. These data are taken from a study of tumor-infiltrating lymphocytes in primary liver carcinoma. Whole-study context: Maximum tumor diameters ranged from roughly 4.2 to 10 cm, stage T1-T3 N0M0.

Findings and caveats of the study: Lower overlap was observed for tumor-adjacent and tumor-blood pairs relative to tumor region pairs.

Starting material for RNA and DNA co-extraction consisted of roughly 19-30 mg of unsorted bulk tissue. Enrolled patients were chronically infected with HBV and treatment-naive. The length of the CDR3 is 19 residues. CDR1 is SGHAT and CDR2 is FQDESV in the germline V gene (reference sequence). Using a constant-region primer together with ProtoScript II reverse transcriptase, TCR beta cDNA was made from 500 ng of total RNA. Modified slightly, ARM-PCR produced TCR beta libraries over three nested multiplex PCR rounds. Amplification in the first two PCR rounds was performed using TRBV1-TRBV30 forward primers and a C-beta reverse primer for 10 cycles each. TCRdb recomputed calls from the multiplex PCR reads with MiXCR, one row per CDR3 protein. This repertoire shows around 190,000 distinct CDR3 sequences, 85% found once; its top ten account for around a sixth.

Sequencing was performed on tumor tissue from primary liver carcinoma. The clonotype was recovered from a man aged 40-50 years with primary liver carcinoma and hepatitis B virus infection. The chain recombines TRBV11-1 with TRBJ2-3, with D perhaps TRBD1 or TRBD2 (5 bases each). The CDR3 reads CASNSGGSSVGARTDTQYF. For the CDR3, the DNA is TGTGCCAGCAACTCTGGGGGAAGCTCTGTTGGAGCCCGCACTGATACGCAGTATTTC.